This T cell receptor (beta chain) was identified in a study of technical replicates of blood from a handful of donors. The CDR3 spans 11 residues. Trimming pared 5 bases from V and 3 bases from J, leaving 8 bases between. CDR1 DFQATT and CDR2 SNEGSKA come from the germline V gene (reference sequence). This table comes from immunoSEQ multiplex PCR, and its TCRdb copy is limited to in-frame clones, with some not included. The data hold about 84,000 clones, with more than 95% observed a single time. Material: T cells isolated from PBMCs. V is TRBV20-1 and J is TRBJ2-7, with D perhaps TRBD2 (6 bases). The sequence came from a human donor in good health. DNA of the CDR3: TGCAGTGCTTATAGCGGCTACGAGCAGTACTTC. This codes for CSAYSGYEQYF.